This T cell receptor beta chain originates from a study of T cells in Graves' hyperthyroidism and ophthalmopathy. Study-wide findings and caveats: Blood also showed most of the thyroid clonotypes that were expanded above 0.001. Ophthalmopathy stood apart from stable hyperthyroidism in a 13 V-J model. Model predictions of ophthalmopathy came a median approximately seven months before onset.

Using 10 ml of fresh peripheral blood, PBMCs were prepared. Germline CDR1 and CDR2: GTSNPN and SVGIG (reference sequence). Trimming shortened V by 4 bases and J by 0 bases, and 9 bases separated the two germline ends. This CDR3 spans 13 amino acids. TCR beta CDR3 region amplification was performed from RNA transcripts. The HTBI primer set drove a first-round RT-PCR of the TCR CDR3. TCRdb ran MiXCR on the multiplex PCR reads and lists one entry per CDR3 protein. The sample holds approximately 370,000 distinct CDR3 sequences, approximately 15% seen once. This clonotype has at least ten counts. Its antigen remains unidentified.

The chain joins TRBV30 to TRBJ1-1; unclear D gene. The sequencing sample was made of blood. The sequence derives from a woman aged 25-40 years with Graves' hyperthyroidism. The CDR3 protein is CAWNRRVNTEAFF. In DNA form, the CDR3 reads TGTGCCTGGAATAGACGAGTGAACACTGAAGCTTTCTTT.